These 19 T cell receptor beta chains were all obtained from the same sample, sequenced in a study of cytomegalovirus exposure and HLA in healthy donors. Researchers ran the PCR with 60 Vbeta and 13 Jbeta primers. The method was immunoSEQ multiplex PCR; TCRdb's version includes in-frame clones alone and lacks a portion of them. The table records 90,000 to 100,000 clones, 69% of them present only once. The specimen was PBMCs. Source of these receptors: a man in his fifties in good health and CMV-seronegative.

CDR3 DNA sequence: TGCGCCAGCAGCCAAGAGACAGACCTAGCCAAAAACATTCAGTACTTC. This translates into CASSQETDLAKNIQYF. V usage is TRBV4-3 and J usage is TRBJ2-4; D is perhaps TRBD1 (5 bases). The CDR3 spans 16 residues. V was shortened by 0 bases and J by 0 bases, with 9 bases between the two germline ends. Germline CDR1 is LGHNA and CDR2 is YSLEER.

The chain is built from TRBV5-1 and TRBJ1-4; the D gene is possibly TRBD1 (5 bases). This CDR3 spans 16 amino acids. V was cut by 1 base and J by 7 bases, with 17 bases left in between. Germline loops: CDR1 SGHRS, CDR2 YFSETQ. The chain's CDR3 is CASSLSRAGWGEKLFF. Here the CDR3 DNA reads TGCGCCAGCAGCTTGTCCAGGGCGGGGTGGGGTGAAAAACTGTTTTTT.

The chain recombines TRBV5-1 with TRBJ2-1, with 11 bases matching TRBD1. There are 17 residues in the CDR3. In germline, CDR1 is SGHRS, CDR2 YFSETQ. The V and J ends lost 0 bases and 0 bases, in that order; junction bases with no gene match: 2. CDR3 amino acids: CASSLGTGGVSYNEQFF. CDR3 sequence (DNA): TGCGCCAGCAGCTTGGGGACAGGGGGCGTCTCCTACAATGAGCAGTTCTTC.

This sequence joins TRBV5-6 and TRBJ1-2; the D gene is possibly TRBD1 (6 bases). Trimming removed 1 base from V and 7 bases from J, with 11 bases in between. The CDR3 spans 13 residues. Germline V CDR1 and CDR2: SGHDT, YYEEEE. As DNA, the CDR3 is TGTGCCAGCAGCTTGACAGGGCCTCGTGGCTACACCTTC. This encodes CASSLTGPRGYTF.

The chain has TRBV12-5 and TRBJ2-3, with D perhaps matching TRBD2 (5 bases). V gave up 1 base and J gave up 9 bases, with 8 bases separating them. Germline CDR1 is LGHNT and CDR2 is FRNRAP. The CDR3 is made up of 12 amino acids. The CDR3 loop is CASGLGASTQYF. The CDR3 nucleotides are TGTGCTAGTGGTTTGGGGGCTAGCACGCAGTATTTT.

This clone was detected only a few times. The rearrangement links TRBV11-2 to TRBJ1-1; D unclear. V was cut by 0 bases and J by 0 bases, with 8 bases left in between. Per the germline V gene, CDR1 is SGHAT and CDR2 is FQNNGV. This CDR3 contains 15 residues. In DNA form, the CDR3 reads TGTGCCAGCAGCTTAGAGCCGGTTCTGAACACTGAAGCTTTCTTT. It specifies CASSLEPVLNTEAFF. The full variable domain, rest sourced from reference TRBV11-2 and TRBJ1-1, is EAGVAQSPRYKIIEKRQSVAFWCNPISGHATLYWYQQILGQGPKLLIQFQNNGVVDDSQLPKDRFSAERLKGVDSTLKIQPAKLEDSAVYLCASSLEPVLNTEAFFGQGTRLTVV.

V usage is TRBV6-5 and J usage is TRBJ1-2, with a weak D call TRBD1 (5 bases). CDR1 and CDR2 (germline): MNHEY, SVGAGI. CDR3 length: 13 amino acids. V dropped 6 bases and J dropped 4 bases, with 12 bases sitting between them. CDR3 sequence reads: CASSSREGYGYTF. For the CDR3, the DNA is TGTGCCAGCAGCTCCAGGGAGGGCTATGGCTACACCTTC.

The chain is built from TRBV28 and TRBJ2-5, with D possibly TRBD2 on 6 matching bases. V shed 2 bases and J shed 2 bases, with 9 bases lying between them. This CDR3 contains 14 residues. CDR1 is MDHEN, CDR2 SYDVKM, per germline. The DNA for the CDR3 is TGTGCCAGCAGTTTACTGGGGGGACAAGAGACCCAGTACTTC. It specifies CASSLLGGQETQYF.

The V and J genes are TRBV7-2 and TRBJ2-5; D possibly corresponds to TRBD1 (6 bases). With the DNA end fitting TRBJ2-7 better, the J assignment may be wrong. Germline lookup yields CDR1 SGHTA and CDR2 FQGNSA. The CDR3 has 14 amino acids. The CDR3 DNA reads TGTGCCAGCAGCTTTGACAGGTTCACCTACGAGCAGTACTTC. Its protein is CASSFDRFTYEQYF.

The J gene is TRBJ2-1, the V gene TRBV18; TRBD2 matches 11 bases. Unmatched junction bases numbered 5, after V lost 3 bases and J lost 4 bases. Germline values: CDR1 KGHSH, CDR2 LQKENI. There are 16 residues in the CDR3. CDR3: CASSPLTSGGYNEQFF. The DNA of the CDR3 is TGTGCCAGCTCACCCCTCACTAGCGGGGGATACAATGAGCAGTTCTTC.

The chain joins TRBV7-2 to TRBJ2-7; perhaps TRBD1 as D (6 bases). The CDR3 runs 15 residues. Between the trimmed V and J ends, which lost 2 bases and 0 bases, there was a span of 11 bases. CDR1 and CDR2 (germline): SGHTA, FQGNSA. For the CDR3, the DNA is TGTGCCAGCAGCTTACAGGGGTCGAGCTCCTACGAGCAGTACTTC. Translating it yields CASSLQGSSSYEQYF.

The V call is TRBV11-1, the J call TRBJ1-1; no firm D call. Looked up from germline, CDR1 is SGHAT and CDR2 is FQDESV (reference sequence). CDR3 size: 16 residues. V dropped 0 bases and J dropped 0 bases, with 11 bases sitting between them. The DNA of the CDR3 is TGTGCCAGCAGCTTAGCGGCCGCTTCCATGAACACTGAAGCTTTCTTT. This codes for CASSLAAASMNTEAFF.

Details on this clone: At one end the junction does not follow the germline gene, possibly because of a read error. The gene calls are TRBV30 and TRBJ2-2; 10 positions match TRBD2. The CDR3 has 16 amino acids. Germline V lookup: CDR1 GTSNPN, CDR2 SVGIG (reference sequence). The CDR3 sequence is CAWSVVSGRIHRGAVF. CDR3 sequence (DNA): TGTGCCTGGAGTGTGGTTAGCGGGAGGATACACCGGGGAGCTGTTTTT.

V gene TRBV7-3 combines with J gene TRBJ2-6, with D tentatively TRBD1 (6 bases). V was clipped by 5 bases and J by 2 bases, with 16 bases between them. The CDR3 consists of 17 residues. Germline loops: CDR1 SGHTA, CDR2 FQGTGA. Here the CDR3 reads CASSLRQVPPGANVLTF. CDR3 nucleotides: TGTGCCAGCAGCCTTCGACAGGTCCCCCCTGGGGCCAACGTCCTGACTTTC.

J is TRBJ2-1 and V is TRBV2; a possible D gene is TRBD1 (6 bases). The length of the CDR3 is 13 residues. CDR1 SNHLY and CDR2 FYNNEI come from the germline V gene. DNA of the CDR3: TGTGCTTCGAGGACAGTCTCCTACAATGAGCAGTTCTTC. Its translation is CASRTVSYNEQFF. The full variable domain, with the rest looked up from reference TRBV2 and TRBJ2-1, is EPEVTQTPSHQVTQMGQEVILRCVPISNHLYFYWYRQILGQKVEFLVSFYNNEISEKSEIFDDQFSVERPDGSNFTLKIRSTKLEDSAMYFCASRTVSYNEQFFGPGTRLTVL.

The chain uses TRBV28 and TRBJ1-6; D is perhaps TRBD1 (6 bases). This CDR3 region has 15 residues. CDR1 is MDHEN and CDR2 is SYDVKM in the germline V gene. Trimming removed 3 bases at V and 6 bases at J, with 12 bases between. CDR3: CASSFGRGINSPLHF. The CDR3 bases are TGTGCCAGCAGTTTCGGCAGGGGAATTAATTCACCCCTCCACTTT. The whole variable domain, remainder taken from reference TRBV28 and TRBJ1-6, is DVKVTQSSRYLVKRTGEKVFLECVQDMDHENMFWYRQDPGLGLRLIYFSYDVKMKEKGDIPEGYSVSREKKERFSLILESASTNQTSMYLCASSFGRGINSPLHFGNGTRLTVT.

A note on this clone: Germline and junction disagree at one end, which may indicate a read error. The J gene is TRBJ1-1, the V gene TRBV6-5, with TRBD1 identical over 11 bases. The CDR3 contains 15 residues. Germline V gives CDR1 MNHEY, CDR2 SVGAGI. CDR3 residues: CVSRWDRGGNTEAFF. DNA for the CDR3: TGTGTCAGCAGATGGGACAGGGGGGGGAACACTGAAGCTTTCTTT.

The chain has TRBV7-9 and TRBJ1-5; TRBD1 matches at 9 bases. Germline V gene data show CDR1 as SEHNR and CDR2 as FQNEAQ (reference sequence). V trimming: 4 bases; J trimming: 7 bases; junction bases outside the gene matches: 2. This CDR3 has 13 amino acids. CDR3: CASSSDRGQPQHF. CDR3 DNA: TGTGCCAGCAGCTCAGACAGGGGGCAGCCCCAGCATTTT.

This chain links TRBV9 with TRBJ2-3; 9 nucleotides align to TRBD2. CDR1 is SGDLS, CDR2 YYNGEE, per germline. Germline trimming cut 3 bases from V and 5 bases from J; bases unmatched to any gene: 4. The CDR3 spans 14 residues. In nucleotides, the CDR3 is TGTGCCAGCAGCGCCCTGACTAGCGGAGATACGCAGTATTTT. It specifies CASSALTSGDTQYF.